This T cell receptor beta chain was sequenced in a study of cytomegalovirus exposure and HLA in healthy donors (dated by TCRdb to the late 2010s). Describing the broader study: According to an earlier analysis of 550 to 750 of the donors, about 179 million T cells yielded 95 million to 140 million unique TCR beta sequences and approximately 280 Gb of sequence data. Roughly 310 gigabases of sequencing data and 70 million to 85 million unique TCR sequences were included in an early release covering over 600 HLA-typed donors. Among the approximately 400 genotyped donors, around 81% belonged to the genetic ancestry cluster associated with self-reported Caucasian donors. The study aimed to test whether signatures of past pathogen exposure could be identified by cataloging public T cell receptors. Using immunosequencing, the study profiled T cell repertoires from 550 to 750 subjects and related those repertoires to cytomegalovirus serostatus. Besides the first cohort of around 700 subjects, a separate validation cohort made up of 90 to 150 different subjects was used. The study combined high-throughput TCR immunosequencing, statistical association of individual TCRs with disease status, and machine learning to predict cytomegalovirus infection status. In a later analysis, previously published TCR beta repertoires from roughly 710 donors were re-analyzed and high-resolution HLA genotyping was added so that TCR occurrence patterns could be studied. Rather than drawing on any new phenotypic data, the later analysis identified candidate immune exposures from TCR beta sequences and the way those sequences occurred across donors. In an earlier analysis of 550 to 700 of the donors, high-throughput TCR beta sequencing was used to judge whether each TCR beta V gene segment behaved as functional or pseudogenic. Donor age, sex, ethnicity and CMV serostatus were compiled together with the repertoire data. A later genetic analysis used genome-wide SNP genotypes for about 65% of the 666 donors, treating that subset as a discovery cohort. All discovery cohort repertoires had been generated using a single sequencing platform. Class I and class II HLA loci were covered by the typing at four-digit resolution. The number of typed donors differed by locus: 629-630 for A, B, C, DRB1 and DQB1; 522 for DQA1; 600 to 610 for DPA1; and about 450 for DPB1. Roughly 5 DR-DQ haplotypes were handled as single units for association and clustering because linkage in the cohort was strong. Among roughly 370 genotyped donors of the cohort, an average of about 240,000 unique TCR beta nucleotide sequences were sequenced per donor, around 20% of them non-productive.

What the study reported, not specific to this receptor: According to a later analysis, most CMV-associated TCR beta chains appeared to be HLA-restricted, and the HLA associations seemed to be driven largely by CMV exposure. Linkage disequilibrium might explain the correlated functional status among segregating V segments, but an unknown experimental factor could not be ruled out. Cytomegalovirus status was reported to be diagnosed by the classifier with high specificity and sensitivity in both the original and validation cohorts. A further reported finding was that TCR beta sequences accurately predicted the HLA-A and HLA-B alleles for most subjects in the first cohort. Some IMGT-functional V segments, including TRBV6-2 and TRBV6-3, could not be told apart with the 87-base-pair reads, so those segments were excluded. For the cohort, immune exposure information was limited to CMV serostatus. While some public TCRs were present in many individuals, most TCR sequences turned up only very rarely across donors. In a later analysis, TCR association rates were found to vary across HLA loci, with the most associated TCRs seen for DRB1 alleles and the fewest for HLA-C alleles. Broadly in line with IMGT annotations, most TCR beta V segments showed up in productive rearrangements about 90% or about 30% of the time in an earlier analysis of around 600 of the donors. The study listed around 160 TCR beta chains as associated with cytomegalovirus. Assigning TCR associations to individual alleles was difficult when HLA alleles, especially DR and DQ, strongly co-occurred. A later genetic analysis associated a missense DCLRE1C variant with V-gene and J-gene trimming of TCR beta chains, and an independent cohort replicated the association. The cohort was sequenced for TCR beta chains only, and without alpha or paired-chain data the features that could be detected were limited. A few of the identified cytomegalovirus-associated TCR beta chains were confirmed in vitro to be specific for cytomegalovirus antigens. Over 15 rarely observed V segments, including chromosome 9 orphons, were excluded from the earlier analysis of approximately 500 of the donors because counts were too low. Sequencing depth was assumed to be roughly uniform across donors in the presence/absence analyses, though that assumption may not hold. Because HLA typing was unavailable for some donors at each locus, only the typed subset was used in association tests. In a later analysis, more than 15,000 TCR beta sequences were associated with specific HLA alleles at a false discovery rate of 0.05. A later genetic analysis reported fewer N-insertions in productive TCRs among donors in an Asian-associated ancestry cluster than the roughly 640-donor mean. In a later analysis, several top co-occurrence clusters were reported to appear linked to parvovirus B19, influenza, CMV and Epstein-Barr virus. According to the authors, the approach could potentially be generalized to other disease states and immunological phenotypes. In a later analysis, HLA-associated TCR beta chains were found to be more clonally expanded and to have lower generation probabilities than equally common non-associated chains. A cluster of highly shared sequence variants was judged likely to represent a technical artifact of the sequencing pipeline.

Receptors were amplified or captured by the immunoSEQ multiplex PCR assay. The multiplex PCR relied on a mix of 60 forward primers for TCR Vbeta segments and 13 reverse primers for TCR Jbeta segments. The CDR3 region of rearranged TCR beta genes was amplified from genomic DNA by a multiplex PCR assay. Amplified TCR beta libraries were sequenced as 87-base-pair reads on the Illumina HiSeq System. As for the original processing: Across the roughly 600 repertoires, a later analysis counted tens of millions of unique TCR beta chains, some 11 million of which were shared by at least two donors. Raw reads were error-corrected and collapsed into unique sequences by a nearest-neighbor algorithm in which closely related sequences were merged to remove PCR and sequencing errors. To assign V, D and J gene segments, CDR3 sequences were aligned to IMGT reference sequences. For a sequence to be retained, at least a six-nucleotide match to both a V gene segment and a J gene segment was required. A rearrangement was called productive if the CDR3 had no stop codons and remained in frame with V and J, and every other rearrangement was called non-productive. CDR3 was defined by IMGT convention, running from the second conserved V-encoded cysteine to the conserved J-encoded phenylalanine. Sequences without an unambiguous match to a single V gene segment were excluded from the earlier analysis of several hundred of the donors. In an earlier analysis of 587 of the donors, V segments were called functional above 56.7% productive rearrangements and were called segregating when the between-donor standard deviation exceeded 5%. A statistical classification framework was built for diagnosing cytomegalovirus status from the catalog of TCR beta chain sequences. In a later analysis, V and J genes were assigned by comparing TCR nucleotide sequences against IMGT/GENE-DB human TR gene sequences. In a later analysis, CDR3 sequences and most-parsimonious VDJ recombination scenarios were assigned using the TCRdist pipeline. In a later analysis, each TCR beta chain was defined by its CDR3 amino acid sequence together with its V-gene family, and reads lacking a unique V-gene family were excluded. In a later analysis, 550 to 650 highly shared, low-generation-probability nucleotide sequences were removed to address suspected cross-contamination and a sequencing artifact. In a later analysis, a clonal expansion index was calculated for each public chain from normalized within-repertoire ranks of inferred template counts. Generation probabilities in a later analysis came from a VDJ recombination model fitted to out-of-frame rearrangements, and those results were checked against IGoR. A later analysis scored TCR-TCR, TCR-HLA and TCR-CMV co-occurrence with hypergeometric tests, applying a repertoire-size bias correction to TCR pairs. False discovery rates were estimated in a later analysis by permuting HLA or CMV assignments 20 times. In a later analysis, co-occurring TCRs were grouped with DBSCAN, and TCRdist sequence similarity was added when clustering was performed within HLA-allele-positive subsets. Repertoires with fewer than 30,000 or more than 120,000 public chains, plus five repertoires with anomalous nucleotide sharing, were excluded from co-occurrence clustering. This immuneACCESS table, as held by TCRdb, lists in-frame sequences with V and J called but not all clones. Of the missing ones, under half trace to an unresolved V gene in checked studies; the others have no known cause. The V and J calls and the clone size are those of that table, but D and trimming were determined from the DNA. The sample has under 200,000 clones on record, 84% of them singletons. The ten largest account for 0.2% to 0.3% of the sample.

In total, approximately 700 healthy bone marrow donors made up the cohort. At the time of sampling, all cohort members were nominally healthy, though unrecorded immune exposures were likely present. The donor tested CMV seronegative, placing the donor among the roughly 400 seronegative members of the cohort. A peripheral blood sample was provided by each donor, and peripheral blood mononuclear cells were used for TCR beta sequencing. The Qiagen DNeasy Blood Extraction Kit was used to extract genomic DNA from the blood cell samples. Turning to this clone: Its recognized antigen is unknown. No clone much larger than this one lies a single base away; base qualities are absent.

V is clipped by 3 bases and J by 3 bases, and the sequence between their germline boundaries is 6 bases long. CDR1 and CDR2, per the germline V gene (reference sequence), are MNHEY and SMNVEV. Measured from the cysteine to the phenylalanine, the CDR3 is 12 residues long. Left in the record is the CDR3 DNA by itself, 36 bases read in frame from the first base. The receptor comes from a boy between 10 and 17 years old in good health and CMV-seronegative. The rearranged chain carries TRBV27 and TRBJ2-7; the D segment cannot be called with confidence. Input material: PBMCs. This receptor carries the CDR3 CASSFRGYEQYF. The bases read TGTGCCAGCAGTTTTAGAGGCTACGAGCAGTACTTC.